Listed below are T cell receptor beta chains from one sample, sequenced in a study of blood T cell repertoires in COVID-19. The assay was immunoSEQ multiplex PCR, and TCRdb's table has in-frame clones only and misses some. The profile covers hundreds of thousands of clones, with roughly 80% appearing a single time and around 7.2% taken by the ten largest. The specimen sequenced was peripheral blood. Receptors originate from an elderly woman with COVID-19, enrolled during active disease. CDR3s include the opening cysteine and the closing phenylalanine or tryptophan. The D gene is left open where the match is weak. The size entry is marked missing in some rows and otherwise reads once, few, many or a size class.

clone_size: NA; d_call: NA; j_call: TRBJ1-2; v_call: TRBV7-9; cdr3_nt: TGTGCCAGCAGCTCAAGTGGGGGGAACACTGGCTACACCTTC; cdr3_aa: CASSSSGGNTGYTF
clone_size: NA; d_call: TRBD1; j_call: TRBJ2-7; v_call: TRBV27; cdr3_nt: TGTGCCAGCAGTTTAAAGGGACAGGGAACCTACGAGCAGTACTTC; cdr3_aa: CASSLKGQGTYEQYF
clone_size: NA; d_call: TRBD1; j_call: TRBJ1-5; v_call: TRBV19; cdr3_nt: TGTGCCAGCCGTTCTGGGGACAGGGGGTCCAATCAGCCCCAGCATTTT; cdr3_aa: CASRSGDRGSNQPQHF
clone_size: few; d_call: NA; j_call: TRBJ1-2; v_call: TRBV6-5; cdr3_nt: TGTGCCAGCAGTTACTCGAGGGGAGGGAAGGACTATGGCTACACCTTC; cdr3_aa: CASSYSRGGKDYGYTF
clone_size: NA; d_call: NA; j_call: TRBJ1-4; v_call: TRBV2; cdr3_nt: TGTGCCAGCAGAATCTCACAGGGATCAACTAATGAAAAACTGTTTTTT; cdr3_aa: CASRISQGSTNEKLFF
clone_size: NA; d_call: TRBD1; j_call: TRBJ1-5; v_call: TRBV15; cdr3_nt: TGTGCCACCAGCTGGGACAGGGGGCAAGGGAGCAATCGGCCCCAGCATTTT; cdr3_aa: CATSWDRGQGSNRPQHF
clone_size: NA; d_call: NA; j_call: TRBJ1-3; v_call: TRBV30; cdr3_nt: TGTGCCTGCCAGACCCGAGGCGCCGGCTCTGGAAACACCATATATTTT; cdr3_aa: CACQTRGAGSGNTIYF
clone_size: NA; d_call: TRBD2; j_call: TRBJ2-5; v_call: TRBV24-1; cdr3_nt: TGTGCCACCAGTGACCATAGCGGGAGTGGGCAAGAGACCCAGTACTTC; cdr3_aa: CATSDHSGSGQETQYF
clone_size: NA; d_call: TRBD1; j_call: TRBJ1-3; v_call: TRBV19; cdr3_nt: TGTGCCAGCCGGACAGGGGCAGTTGGAAACACCATATATTTT; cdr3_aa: CASRTGAVGNTIYF
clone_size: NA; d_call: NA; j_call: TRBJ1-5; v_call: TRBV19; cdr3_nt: TGTGCCAGTAGTATAGACCGCGGGGGCCCCAATCAGCCCCAGCATTTT; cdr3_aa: CASSIDRGGPNQPQHF
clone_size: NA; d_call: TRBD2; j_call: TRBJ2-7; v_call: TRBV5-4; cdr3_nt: TGTGCCAGCAGTTCACAGAGGGAGGGGTACGAGCAGTACTTC; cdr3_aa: CASSSQREGYEQYF
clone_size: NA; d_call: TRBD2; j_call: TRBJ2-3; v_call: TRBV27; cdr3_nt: TGTGCCAGCAAAGGACTAGCGGGAGGTCGAGATACGCAGTATTTT; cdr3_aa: CASKGLAGGRDTQYF
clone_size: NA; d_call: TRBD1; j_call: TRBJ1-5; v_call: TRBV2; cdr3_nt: TGTGCCAGCAACAATGGGACAGGCTTTGGGCGTCAGCCCCAGCATTTT; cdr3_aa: CASNNGTGFGRQPQHF
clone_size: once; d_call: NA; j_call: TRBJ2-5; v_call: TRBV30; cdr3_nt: TGTGCCTGGCGAGTTGAGGGCCGTAAAAGAGAGACCCAGTACTTC; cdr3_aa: CAWRVEGRKRETQYF
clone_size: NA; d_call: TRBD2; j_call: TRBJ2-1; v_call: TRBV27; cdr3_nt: TGTGCCAGCAGTTTATCGGCGAGCGGGAGGGCCTACAATGAGCAGTTCTTC; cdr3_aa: CASSLSASGRAYNEQFF
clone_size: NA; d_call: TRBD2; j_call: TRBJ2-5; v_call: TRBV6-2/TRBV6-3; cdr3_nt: TGTGCCAGCAGTTACCGCGCTAGCGGGTACTCTCAAGAGACCCAGTACTTC; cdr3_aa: CASSYRASGYSQETQYF
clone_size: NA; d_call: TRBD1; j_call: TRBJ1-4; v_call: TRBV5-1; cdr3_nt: TGCGCCAGCAGCTCCCGGGACAGGGGGCATGAAAAACTGTTTTTT; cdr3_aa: CASSSRDRGHEKLFF
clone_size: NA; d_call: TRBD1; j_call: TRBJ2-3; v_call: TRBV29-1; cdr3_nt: TGCAGCGTTACCCGGACAGGGGTGGGCACAGATACGCAGTATTTT; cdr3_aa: CSVTRTGVGTDTQYF
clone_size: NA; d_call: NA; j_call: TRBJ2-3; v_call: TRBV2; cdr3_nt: TGTGCCAGCAGTTGGAGAGATACGCAGTATTTT; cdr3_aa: CASSWRDTQYF
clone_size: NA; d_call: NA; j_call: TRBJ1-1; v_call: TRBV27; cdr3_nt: TGTGCCAGCAGCCCCCACCCACAGGGGAACACTGAAGCTTTCTTT; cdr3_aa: CASSPHPQGNTEAFF
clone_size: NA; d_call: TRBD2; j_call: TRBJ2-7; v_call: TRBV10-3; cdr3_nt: TGTGCCACCGATGGGCGGGAGGGGTACGAGCAGTACTTC; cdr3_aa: CATDGREGYEQYF
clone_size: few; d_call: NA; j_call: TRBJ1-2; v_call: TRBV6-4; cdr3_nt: TGTGCCAGCAGTGAGGAGAACTATGGCTACACCTTC; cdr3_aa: CASSEENYGYTF
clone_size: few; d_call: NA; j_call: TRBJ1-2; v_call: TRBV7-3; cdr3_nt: TGTGCCAGCAGCCTCCCGGACCGGAGGGGCTACACCTTC; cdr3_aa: CASSLPDRRGYTF